This T cell receptor (beta chain) was obtained from a study of T-cell reconstitution after alpha-beta-depleted transplantation in children. This clonotype was counted only a few times. The authors prepared the TCRbeta library with unique molecular identifiers. One entry per CDR3 protein results from TCRdb running MiXCR on the PCR reads. The sample includes 400,000 to 500,000 distinct CDR3 sequences, about 11% seen only once; the top ten take nearly 5.5%. The CDR3 length is 12 residues. CDR1 and CDR2 from the germline V gene are SGHTA and FQGNSA. The ends were cut back, 2 bases at V and 7 bases at J, with 7 bases in the middle.

The origin of this receptor is a human donor who donated a stem cell graft to a child with acute myeloid leukemia. The material sequenced was PBMCs from the stem cell graft donor, taken from the stem cell graft. The chain combines TRBV7-2 with TRBJ2-3; no clear D gene. The CDR3 bases are TGTGCCAGCAGCTTAATGCTGCATACGCAGTATTTT. Its protein product is CASSLMLHTQYF.